This T cell receptor (beta chain) is from a study of shared clonotypes between healthy human individuals. Findings and limits, study-wide: Donor scarcity curtailed the genetic and exposure-history diversity represented herein. It was only blood that was sampled, and tissue repertoires likely differ.

Remarks on this clone: Antigen: not known. An end of the junction does not agree with germline; a read error may underlie this.

Germline V CDR1 and CDR2: KGHSH, LQKENI. The length of the CDR3 is 12 residues. Each of the donors was a healthy adult who was HIV-negative and had not had a recent acute infection or vaccination. Authors' data handling: Junction-only sequences produced by ImmunoSEQ had no quality scores, so filtering differed. Generated by immunoSEQ multiplex PCR, the TCRdb table keeps only in-frame clones and is missing some. D and trimming come from the DNA, and the V and J calls and clone size come from that table. The data hold roughly 2.4 million clones, with 90% to 96% observed a single time. The source of this sequence is a man in his late teens or twenties in good health. Sequencing was performed on naive CD4+ T cells sorted from blood. Noted subset: CD45RA+ positively selected. The chain combines TRBV18 with TRBJ2-7, with D possibly TRBD2 on 5 matching bases. DNA of the CDR3: TGCGCCAGCTCACCACCAACTAGGTTTCAGTACTTC. Translated, it gives CASSPPTRFQYF.